One sample yielded the 7 T cell receptor beta chains listed below, sequenced in a study of T cells in narcolepsy. Repertoires were generated with immunoSEQ multiplex PCR, while TCRdb's copy carries only in-frame clones and drops some. The table has roughly 27,000 clones, around nine tenths seen once. The specimen was CD45RA- memory CD4+ T cells from PBMCs. These receptors were collected from a human donor with narcolepsy.

The rearrangement joins TRBV19 to TRBJ2-5; TRBD1 might be the D (6 bases). Germline CDR1 and CDR2: LNHDA and SQIVND (reference sequence). The CDR3 is 15 residues long. Trimming took off 0 bases at V and 3 bases at J, with 11 bases between the two ends. This CDR3 is CASSIDYEGEETQYF. In nucleotides, the CDR3 is TGTGCCAGTAGTATAGATTACGAGGGGGAAGAGACCCAGTACTTC.

J is TRBJ2-5 and V is TRBV19, with 12 bases identical to TRBD2. The ends lost 10 bases at V and 5 bases at J; junction bases unmatched: 11. Germline values: CDR1 LNHDA, CDR2 SQIVND (reference sequence). The CDR3 is made up of 15 amino acids. The CDR3, as DNA: TGTGCCACCGTTTCGACTAGCGGGGGCCGGGAGACCCAGTACTTC. This gives the protein CATVSTSGGRETQYF.

This clone was counted once. The same CDR3 also results from other DNA sequences found in this sample. The V gene is TRBV6-1, the J gene TRBJ2-5; TRBD2 matches at 7 bases. This CDR3 is built from 13 residues. The junction had 5 bases not matched to a gene; V was cut back by 3 bases and J by 7 bases. CDR1 and CDR2 from the germline V gene are MNHNS and SASEGT. Here the CDR3 reads CASSETSWGTQYF. In DNA, the CDR3 is TGTGCCAGCAGTGAGACTAGCTGGGGGACCCAGTACTTC.

V and J are TRBV7-2 and TRBJ1-1, with D maybe TRBD1 (5 bases). Germline values: CDR1 SGHTA, CDR2 FQGNSA. This CDR3 has 13 residues. Trimming removed 6 bases at V and 0 bases at J, with 8 bases between. The CDR3 region is CASRWGLNTEAFF. As DNA, the CDR3 is TGTGCCAGCAGGTGGGGCCTGAACACTGAAGCTTTCTTT. Combining the CDR3 with reference TRBV7-2 and TRBJ1-1 gives the whole variable domain GAGVSQSPSNKVTEKGKDVELRCDPISGHTALYWYRQSLGQGLEFLIYFQGNSAPDKSGLPSDRFSAERTGGSVSTLTIQRTQQEDSAVYLCASRWGLNTEAFFGQGTRLTVV.

V usage is TRBV2 and J usage is TRBJ1-1; D gene unclear. Deletions cut 1 base from V and 0 bases from J, with 9 bases between. This CDR3 is built from 15 residues. The germline CDR1 and CDR2 sequences are SNHLY and FYNNEI. The CDR3 coding sequence is TGTGCCAGCAGTGAAGACGCAGCCTTGAACACTGAAGCTTTCTTT. It codes for CASSEDAALNTEAFF.

This chain links TRBV6-4 with TRBJ2-1; 9 bases map to TRBD2. The CDR3 contains 15 residues. CDR1 and CDR2 (germline): MRHNA, SNTAGT. The V gene end was trimmed by 4 bases and the J gene end by 3 bases; junction bases not matched to a gene: 4. The CDR3 nucleotides read TGTGCCAGCAGTGTCGGGACTAGCAGCTACAATGAGCAGTTCTTC. This encodes CASSVGTSSYNEQFF.

The V and J genes are TRBV2 and TRBJ1-2; no clear D gene. The CDR3 runs to 13 residues. V dropped 2 bases and J dropped 0 bases, with 4 bases sitting between them. Germline V gene data show CDR1 as SNHLY and CDR2 as FYNNEI. The DNA of the CDR3 is TGTGCCAGCAGTGAAAGGTCTAACTATGGCTACACCTTC. Its translation: CASSERSNYGYTF.